One and the same sample provided the 27 T cell receptor beta chains below, sequenced in a study of blood T cell repertoires in COVID-19. Libraries were prepared by immunoSEQ multiplex PCR; TCRdb keeps only in-frame clonotypes and omits some of them. Of 350,000 to 550,000 clones detected, approximately 90% appear once; the ten largest clones hold 4.3%. Sequenced sample: peripheral blood. The receptors shown here come from a woman in her twenties or thirties with acute or convalescent COVID-19.

The chain uses TRBV4-1 and TRBJ2-5; D is possibly TRBD2 (7 bases). The CDR3 totals 15 residues. The V and J ends lost 4 bases and 4 bases respectively, with 16 bases between them. Looked up from germline, CDR1 is MGHRA and CDR2 is YSYEKL. The CDR3 spells CASSRGGRSAETQYF. The CDR3 nucleotides are TGCGCCAGCAGCCGGGGGGGCAGGTCTGCAGAGACCCAGTACTTC.

The chain couples TRBV7-9 to TRBJ1-1, with a weak D call TRBD1 (5 bases). Per germline, CDR1 SEHNR and CDR2 FQNEAQ (reference sequence). V shed 7 bases and J shed 11 bases, with 14 bases lying between them. CDR3 length equals 11 residues. CDR3 sequence reads: CASTPGGAAFF. The DNA of the CDR3 is TGTGCCAGCACCCCAGGTGGGGCGGCTTTCTTT.

This chain connects TRBV7-9 to TRBJ2-1, with 11 bases that match TRBD2. CDR3 length: 18 amino acids. The V gene end was trimmed by 5 bases and the J gene end by 4 bases; junction bases not matched to a gene: 13. Germline values: CDR1 SEHNR, CDR2 FQNEAQ (reference sequence). The CDR3 sequence is CASSASQGTSGPYNEQFF. The CDR3 coding sequence is TGTGCCAGCAGCGCCTCCCAGGGGACTAGCGGACCTTACAATGAGCAGTTCTTC.

J is TRBJ1-4 and V is TRBV28; 8 bases match TRBD1. The length of the CDR3 is 16 residues. Trimming cost V 0 bases and J 6 bases; bases outside gene matches: 6. Germline CDR1 MDHEN, CDR2 SYDVKM. CDR3 coding DNA: TGTGCCAGCAGTTTATGGGGGGGGACAGGTGATGAAAAACTGTTTTTT. Encoded protein: CASSLWGGTGDEKLFF. Based on the CDR3 plus reference TRBV28 and TRBJ1-4, the full variable domain is DVKVTQSSRYLVKRTGEKVFLECVQDMDHENMFWYRQDPGLGLRLIYFSYDVKMKEKGDIPEGYSVSREKKERFSLILESASTNQTSMYLCASSLWGGTGDEKLFFGSGTQLSVL.

The chain has TRBV28 and TRBJ1-1; unclear D gene. In germline, CDR1 is MDHEN, CDR2 SYDVKM. The CDR3 has 15 residues. Trimming took off 6 bases at V and 1 base at J, with 15 bases between the two ends. CDR3 loop: CASRITGVGNTEAFF. CDR3 coding DNA: TGTGCCAGCAGAATCACCGGGGTGGGGAACACTGAAGCTTTCTTT.

This clone was counted a single time. The chain couples TRBV5-1 to TRBJ1-1; no reliable D call. Deletions cut 0 bases from V and 0 bases from J, with 9 bases between. CDR3 length: 15 amino acids. CDR1 is SGHRS, CDR2 YFSETQ, per germline. DNA of the CDR3: TGCGCCAGCAGCTTGGGGAACACTATGAACACTGAAGCTTTCTTT. This gives the protein CASSLGNTMNTEAFF.

The V and J genes are TRBV5-1 and TRBJ2-7; D might be TRBD1 (5 bases). Germline CDR1 SGHRS, CDR2 YFSETQ. Trimming took 0 bases from V and 2 from J, leaving 18 bases between them. The CDR3 contains 17 residues. CDR3 bases: TGCGCCAGCAGCTTGGCCGGACGTAGCAGGGAACCCTACGAGCAGTACTTC. It encodes CASSLAGRSREPYEQYF.

This rearrangement joins TRBV14 to TRBJ1-6; D might be TRBD1 (5 bases). The CDR3 length is 18 residues. The V gene lost 0 bases and the J gene lost 3 bases, with 15 bases spanning the gap. CDR1 and CDR2 (germline): SGHDN, FVKESK. The CDR3 coding sequence is TGTGCCAGCAGCCAAGATTACGGGGGGTCCTTCTATAATTCACCCCTCCACTTT. Translated: CASSQDYGGSFYNSPLHF.

This clone was observed a handful of times. V is TRBV6-5 and J is TRBJ2-7, with TRBD1 matching 11 bases. V gave up 2 bases and J gave up 0 bases; unmatched junction bases: 3. Germline V gene sequence: CDR1 MNHEY, CDR2 SVGAGI. The CDR3 extends over 16 amino acids. The CDR3 DNA reads as TGTGCCAGCAGTTACACCGGGACAGGGGGCTCCTACGAGCAGTACTTC. Its translation is CASSYTGTGGSYEQYF.

The chain recombines TRBV19 with TRBJ1-2, with D possibly TRBD1 on 5 matching bases. The germline V gene encodes CDR1 LNHDA and CDR2 SQIVND (reference sequence). The ends were cut back, 7 bases at V and 1 base at J, with 16 bases in the middle. This CDR3 has 15 amino acids. The CDR3 nucleotides are TGTGCCAGTACCGCAAGGGGCAGGGTTAACTATGGCTACACCTTC. Encoded protein: CASTARGRVNYGYTF.

This sequence joins TRBV6-5 and TRBJ2-7; no firm D call. The CDR3 sequence is 11 residues long. Germline-derived CDR1 and CDR2 are MNHEY and SVGAGI. Trimming cost V 6 bases and J 5 bases, with 8 bases left between them. Written as DNA, the CDR3 is TGTGCCAGCAGCTTACTTAACGAGCAGTACTTC. This translates into CASSLLNEQYF.

The chain combines TRBV28 with TRBJ2-1, with 7 bases lining up with TRBD1. V was clipped by 2 bases and J by 7 bases; unmatched bases: 23. Germline assignment: CDR1 MDHEN and CDR2 SYDVKM. This CDR3 contains 20 residues. CDR3 residues: CASSLPTTETGKELGNEQFF. The CDR3 bases are TGTGCCAGCAGTTTACCCACCACGGAGACAGGGAAGGAGCTGGGAAATGAGCAGTTCTTC. The full variable domain, completed using reference TRBV28 and TRBJ2-1, is DVKVTQSSRYLVKRTGEKVFLECVQDMDHENMFWYRQDPGLGLRLIYFSYDVKMKEKGDIPEGYSVSREKKERFSLILESASTNQTSMYLCASSLPTTETGKELGNEQFFGPGTRLTVL.

The rearrangement uses TRBV30 and TRBJ2-7; a weak D match, TRBD2 (7 bases). Looked up from germline, CDR1 is GTSNPN and CDR2 is SVGIG (reference sequence). The CDR3 is 12 residues long. V was pared by 2 bases and J by 8 bases, with 13 bases between. This CDR3 is CAWSRPGGQQYF. The CDR3 DNA reads TGTGCCTGGAGTAGGCCGGGGGGCCAGCAGTACTTC.

CDR3 sequence reads: CSASSGGASETQYF. The CDR3 region has the DNA TGCAGTGCTAGTAGCGGGGGGGCCTCAGAGACCCAGTACTTC. The chain employs TRBV20-1 and TRBJ2-5, with 11 bases aligning to TRBD2. In germline, CDR1 is DFQATT, CDR2 SNEGSKA (reference sequence). Unmatched junction bases numbered 4, after V lost 3 bases and J lost 4 bases. This CDR3 comprises 14 residues.

The chain uses TRBV19 and TRBJ1-2; 7 nucleotides align to TRBD1. The germline gives CDR1 LNHDA, CDR2 SQIVND (reference sequence). Losses at the gene ends were 5 bases for V and 0 bases for J; bases not matched to a gene: 9. CDR3 size: 16 residues. The CDR3 sequence is CASSSRYRGPNYGYTF. The CDR3 DNA sequence: TGTGCCAGTAGTTCACGATACAGGGGACCTAACTATGGCTACACCTTC.

The chain combines TRBV5-1 with TRBJ2-6; D is possibly TRBD2 (6 bases). Germline V gene lookup returns CDR1 SGHRS and CDR2 YFSETQ. The CDR3 runs 14 residues. V was clipped by 6 bases and J by 0 bases, with 7 bases between them. CDR3 sequence reads: CASKGGSGANVLTF. The DNA for the CDR3 is TGCGCCAGCAAGGGAGGCTCTGGGGCCAACGTCCTGACTTTC.

CDR3 amino acids: CASSLSGGSETQYF. CDR3 coding DNA: TGCGCCAGCAGCTTAAGCGGGGGTTCCGAGACCCAGTACTTC. The chain has TRBV5-1 and TRBJ2-5, with 8 bases fitting TRBD2. The CDR3 consists of 14 residues. CDR1 is SGHRS and CDR2 is YFSETQ in the germline V gene. Losses at the gene ends were 2 bases for V and 5 bases for J; bases not matched to a gene: 5.

Here the CDR3 DNA reads TGCGCCAGCAGCTGGGGGACAGGGACTGAAGCTTTCTTT. Protein sequence: CASSWGTGTEAFF. The chain links TRBV5-1 to TRBJ1-1; 9 bases line up with TRBD1. Germline CDR1 and CDR2: SGHRS and YFSETQ. The V segment lost 3 bases and the J segment 5 bases; nucleotides outside the gene matches: 2. This CDR3 comprises 13 residues.

The chain joins TRBV4-1 to TRBJ2-7; D is perhaps TRBD1 (6 bases). CDR1 and CDR2 from the germline V gene are MGHRA and YSYEKL. V lost 2 bases and J 3 bases, leaving 17 bases between the germline ends. The CDR3 covers 16 residues. For the CDR3, the DNA is TGCGCCAGCAGCCAACCTCCGACAGGACCGAACTACGAGCAGTACTTC. Encoded protein: CASSQPPTGPNYEQYF.

V and J are TRBV5-1 and TRBJ2-1; a possible D gene is TRBD2 (6 bases). Trimming removed 2 bases at V and 7 bases at J, with 16 bases between. The CDR3 is made up of 15 amino acids. Germline values: CDR1 SGHRS, CDR2 YFSETQ. The CDR3 coding sequence is TGCGCCAGCAGCTTAGCGGGTCTCCCGGTGAATGAGCAGTTCTTC. This encodes CASSLAGLPVNEQFF.

This clone was picked up one time. The chain's CDR3 is CASSSFAGDTGELFF. The CDR3, as DNA: TGTGCCAGCAGCTCTTTCGCGGGGGACACCGGGGAGCTGTTTTTT. The chain employs TRBV11-2 and TRBJ2-2; TRBD2 matches at 7 bases. The CDR3 length is 15 residues. Trimming at V came to 4 bases and at J to 3 bases, leaving 5 bases not matched to a gene. Germline V gene data show CDR1 as SGHAT and CDR2 as FQNNGV.

This chain joins TRBV6-5 and TRBJ1-1; no firm D call. V shed 6 bases and J shed 6 bases, with 8 bases lying between them. The CDR3 has 11 residues. The V gene's germline CDR1 is MNHEY and CDR2 SVGAGI. CDR3 amino acids: CASRSVSEAFF. CDR3 nucleotides: TGTGCCAGCAGGTCGGTATCTGAAGCTTTCTTT.

The chain is built from TRBV27 and TRBJ1-5; a weak D match, TRBD1 (6 bases). Germline CDR1 is MNHEY and CDR2 is SMNVEV (reference sequence). V lost 0 bases, J lost 5 bases, and 14 bases lay in between. The CDR3 loop spans 16 amino acids. CDR3 coding DNA: TGTGCCAGCAGTTTATCCGGACAGCGACATCATCAGCCCCAGCATTTT. Translation gives CASSLSGQRHHQPQHF.

V usage is TRBV28 and J usage is TRBJ2-3; the match to TRBD2 covers 8 bases. CDR1 and CDR2 from the germline V gene are MDHEN and SYDVKM. The CDR3 extends over 14 amino acids. The V gene end was trimmed by 4 bases and the J gene end by 6 bases; junction bases not matched to a gene: 6. CDR3 coding DNA: TGTGCCAGCAGTTCCTGGACTAGCTGGGATACGCAGTATTTT. It translates to CASSSWTSWDTQYF.

The chain combines TRBV6-5 with TRBJ1-2, with 8 nucleotides matching TRBD1. The CDR3 consists of 13 residues. Germline lookup yields CDR1 MNHEY and CDR2 SVGAGI. Trimming cost V 6 bases and J 2 bases; bases outside gene matches: 2. The CDR3 coding sequence is TGTGCCAGCAGACAGGGGGTGAACTATGGCTACACCTTC. It is translated as CASRQGVNYGYTF.

This chain links TRBV29-1 with TRBJ1-2; TRBD1 agrees at 10 bases. Germline V gene data show CDR1 as SQVTM and CDR2 as ANQGSEA. V shed 3 bases and J 8 bases; nucleotides not matched to a gene: 12. The CDR3 spans 15 residues. The CDR3 DNA follows: TGCAGCGTTGACCCTAAGGGGACAGGGGAGGGCGGCTACACCTTC. It yields the protein CSVDPKGTGEGGYTF.

The chain combines TRBV25-1 with TRBJ2-7; TRBD1 might be the D (6 bases). The germline V gene encodes CDR1 MGHDK and CDR2 SYGVNS. The CDR3 spans 15 residues. Between the trimmed V and J ends, which lost 0 bases and 1 base, there was a span of 10 bases. CDR3 residues: CASSEYETGSYEQYF. The CDR3 DNA reads as TGTGCCAGCAGTGAATATGAGACAGGATCCTACGAGCAGTACTTC.